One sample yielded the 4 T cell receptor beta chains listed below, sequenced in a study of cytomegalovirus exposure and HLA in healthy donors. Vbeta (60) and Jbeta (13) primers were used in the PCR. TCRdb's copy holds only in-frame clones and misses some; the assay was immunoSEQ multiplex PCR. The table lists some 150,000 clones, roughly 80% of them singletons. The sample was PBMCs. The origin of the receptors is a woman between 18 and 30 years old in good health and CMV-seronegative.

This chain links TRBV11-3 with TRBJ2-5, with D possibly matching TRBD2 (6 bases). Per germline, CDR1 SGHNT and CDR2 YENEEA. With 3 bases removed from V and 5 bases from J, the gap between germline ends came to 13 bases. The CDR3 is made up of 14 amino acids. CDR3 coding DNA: TGTGCCAGCAGCTTGGAACTAGCTGGGGAGACCCAGTACTTC. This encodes CASSLELAGETQYF. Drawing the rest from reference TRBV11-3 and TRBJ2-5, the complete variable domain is EAGVVQSPRYKIIEKKQPVAFWCNPISGHNTLYWYLQNLGQGPELLIRYENEEAVDDSQLPKDRFSAERLKGVDSTLKIQPAELGDSAVYLCASSLELAGETQYFGPGTRLLVL.

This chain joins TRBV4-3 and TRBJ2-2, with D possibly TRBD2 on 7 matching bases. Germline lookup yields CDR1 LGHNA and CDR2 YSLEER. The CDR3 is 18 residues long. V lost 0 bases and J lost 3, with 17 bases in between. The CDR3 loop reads CASSQDRVGGAHTGELFF. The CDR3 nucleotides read TGCGCCAGCAGCCAAGATCGGGTGGGGGGGGCCCACACCGGGGAGCTGTTTTTT.

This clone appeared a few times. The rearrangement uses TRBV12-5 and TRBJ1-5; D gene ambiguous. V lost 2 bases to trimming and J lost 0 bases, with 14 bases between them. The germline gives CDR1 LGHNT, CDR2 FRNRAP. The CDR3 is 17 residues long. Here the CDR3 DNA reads TGTGCTAGTGGTTTGCTCGGGATTGCTAATAGCAATCAGCCCCAGCATTTT. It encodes CASGLLGIANSNQPQHF.

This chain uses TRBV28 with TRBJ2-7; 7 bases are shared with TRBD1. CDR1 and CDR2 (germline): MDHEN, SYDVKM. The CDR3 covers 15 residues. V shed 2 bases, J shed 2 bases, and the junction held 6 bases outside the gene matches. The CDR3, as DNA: TGTGCCAGCAGTTTAACTGGGACAGAGACCTACGAGCAGTACTTC. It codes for CASSLTGTETYEQYF.